This T cell receptor beta chain was sequenced during a study of radiotherapy plus CTLA-4 blockade in lung cancer. The overall study: For around 18% of patients, objective responses occurred, and around 31% had disease control. Findings and caveats of the study: The study found tumor-derived TCR clones expanded in blood after radiotherapy plus ipilimumab.

V was clipped by 3 bases and J by 8 bases; unmatched bases: 13. CDR3 size: 16 residues. From germline, CDR1 is WNHNN and CDR2 SYGVQD (reference sequence). The protocol was immunoSEQ multiplex PCR, while the TCRdb copy is restricted to in-frame clones and leaves out a portion. Of around 82,000 clones detected, around 80% appear once; the ten largest clones hold about 0.79%. A note on this clone: No antigen is known for it.

Sequences were derived from peripheral blood, sampled from a patient treated with radiotherapy plus ipilimumab. The genes are TRBV10-1 and TRBJ2-1, with 7 bases that match TRBD2. The sequence came from a human donor with non-small cell lung cancer who had stable disease on radiotherapy plus ipilimumab. The CDR3 loop reads CASSEFVRGSLDEQFF. Written as DNA, the CDR3 is TGCGCCAGCAGTGAATTCGTGCGGGGGAGTCTGGATGAGCAGTTCTTC.